The 23 T cell receptor beta chains below were found in one sample sequenced in a study of T cell changes during pregnancy in multiple sclerosis. TCRdb's copy holds only in-frame clones and misses some; the assay was immunoSEQ multiplex PCR. This sample has roughly 40,000 clones, with roughly nine tenths found just once. The sample was CD8+ T cells from peripheral blood mononuclear cells, taken before pregnancy. All receptors come from a female donor with multiple sclerosis, enrolled in a pregnancy study.

This chain links TRBV27 with TRBJ2-5, with 9 positions matching TRBD2. The CDR3 runs to 15 residues. Germline CDR1 is MNHEY and CDR2 is SMNVEV (reference sequence). Trimming took 6 bases from V and 5 from J; bases not matched to a gene: 10. The DNA for the CDR3 is TGTGCCAGCAGCCAGATAGCGGGAGCACAGGAGACCCAGTACTTC. Translating it yields CASSQIAGAQETQYF.

This clone was detected only a few times. This chain links TRBV5-5 with TRBJ2-7, with 7 bases lining up with TRBD2. CDR1 and CDR2 from the germline V gene are SGHKS and YYEKEE (reference sequence). The CDR3 length is 14 residues. Trimming cost V 2 bases and J 2 bases; bases outside gene matches: 4. The CDR3 here is CASSLPSGTYEQYF. The CDR3 DNA reads TGTGCCAGCAGCTTACCTAGCGGAACCTACGAGCAGTACTTC.

This rearrangement joins TRBV4-2 to TRBJ2-7, with D possibly matching TRBD2 (5 bases). The CDR3 has 13 residues. Germline CDR1 reads LGHNA; CDR2 reads YNFKEQ. V shed 5 bases and J shed 5 bases, with 13 bases lying between them. The CDR3 region is CASSEGSMNEQYF. The CDR3, as DNA: TGTGCCAGCAGCGAAGGGAGCATGAACGAGCAGTACTTC.

The J gene is TRBJ2-3, the V gene TRBV15, with TRBD2 matching 8 bases. Trimming removed 3 bases from V and 7 bases from J; junction bases left unmatched: 6. Germline CDR1 reads LNHNV; CDR2 reads YYDKDF (reference sequence). The CDR3 spans 14 residues. Here the CDR3 reads CATSSGRGSNTQYF. The CDR3 DNA sequence: TGTGCCACCAGCAGCGGGAGGGGGTCAAATACGCAGTATTTT. Full variable domain (remainder filled in from reference TRBV15 and TRBJ2-3): DAMVIQNPRYQVTQFGKPVTLSCSQTLNHNVMYWYQQKSSQAPKLLFHYYDKDFNNEADTPDNFQSRRPNTSFCFLDIRSPGLGDTAMYLCATSSGRGSNTQYFGPGTRLTVL.

With respect to this clone: At one boundary the junction diverges from the germline segment, which might be a read error. The chain has TRBV6-1 and TRBJ2-7; 12 bases align to TRBD2. Germline V lookup: CDR1 MNHNS, CDR2 SASEGT. The CDR3 extends over 14 amino acids. The CDR3 reads CASSEETSGRWGDF. CDR3 DNA sequence: TGTGCCAGCAGTGAAGAGACTAGCGGGAGATGGGGCGACTTC.

The rearrangement uses TRBV19 and TRBJ1-5; maybe TRBD1 (5 bases). The CDR3 sequence is 13 residues long. Trimming removed 3 bases from V and 6 bases from J, with 9 bases in between. Per germline, CDR1 LNHDA and CDR2 SQIVND (reference sequence). CDR3 region: CASSMGGGQPQHF. For the CDR3, the DNA is TGTGCCAGTAGTATGGGGGGAGGTCAGCCCCAGCATTTT.

The gene calls are TRBV27 and TRBJ2-5, with 12 nucleotides matching TRBD1. V dropped 5 bases and J dropped 4; count of bases not matched to a gene: 5. CDR1 is MNHEY and CDR2 is SMNVEV in the germline V gene (reference sequence). This CDR3 is 15 amino acids long. CDR3 sequence (DNA): TGTGCCAGCAGTCACCGGGACAGGGGGCGAGAGACCCAGTACTTC. It translates to CASSHRDRGRETQYF.

V and J are TRBV27 and TRBJ1-2; D gene ambiguous. Germline V lookup: CDR1 MNHEY, CDR2 SMNVEV (reference sequence). V gave up 2 bases and J gave up 0 bases, with 7 bases separating them. This CDR3 region has 14 residues. The CDR3 region is CASSLTASNYGYTF. DNA of the CDR3: TGTGCCAGCAGTTTAACAGCCTCTAACTATGGCTACACCTTC.

The chain links TRBV2 to TRBJ2-2; D is unclear. CDR1 is SNHLY and CDR2 is FYNNEI in the germline V gene. The CDR3 spans 13 residues. Trimming stripped 4 bases from V and 1 base from J, with 4 bases between. The CDR3 is CASSGQNTGELFF. CDR3 bases: TGTGCCAGCAGTGGGCAGAACACCGGGGAGCTGTTTTTT.

The chain recombines TRBV5-1 with TRBJ2-7; tentative D call: TRBD2 (6 bases). The CDR3 loop spans 14 amino acids. Trimming took 4 bases from V and 2 from J, leaving 13 bases between them. The germline gives CDR1 SGHRS, CDR2 YFSETQ. The CDR3 DNA reads as TGCGCCAGCAGCCCCCGGGCGGGGCCCTACGAGCAGTACTTC. Amino acid sequence: CASSPRAGPYEQYF.

This clone was seen once. The chain combines TRBV4-3 with TRBJ2-1; D is ambiguous. Trimming pared 0 bases from V and 2 bases from J, leaving 11 bases between. Germline V gene sequence: CDR1 LGHNA, CDR2 YSLEER. This CDR3 is built from 16 residues. Written as DNA, the CDR3 is TGCGCCAGCAGCCAAGATGAGGTAGCAGCCTACAATGAGCAGTTCTTC. It translates to CASSQDEVAAYNEQFF.

The chain combines TRBV19 with TRBJ2-1, with 12 bases lining up with TRBD2. V gave up 9 bases and J gave up 8 bases; unmatched junction bases: 14. CDR1 and CDR2 (germline): LNHDA, SQIVND (reference sequence). CDR3 size: 16 residues. CDR3 region: CASRLLAGGTGDEQFF. The CDR3 DNA is TGTGCCAGCAGACTCCTAGCGGGAGGGACCGGGGATGAGCAGTTCTTC.

Turning to this clone: One end of the junction does not line up with germline, which may come from a read error. CDR3 sequence reads: CASSSGTSVSFF. The DNA for the CDR3 is TGTGCCAGCAGCTCAGGGACTAGCGTATCCTTTTTT. The J gene is TRBJ2-3, the V gene TRBV7-9; TRBD2 matches 10 bases. Germline assignment: CDR1 SEHNR and CDR2 FQNEAQ (reference sequence). The CDR3 is 12 amino acids.

The chain combines TRBV29-1 with TRBJ1-1, with a weak D call TRBD1 (5 bases). The V and J ends lost 1 base and 5 bases respectively, with 17 bases between them. This CDR3 has 15 residues. Germline V gene data show CDR1 as SQVTM and CDR2 as ANQGSEA. CDR3 region: CSVEGWGRVGTEAFF. The DNA for the CDR3 is TGCAGCGTTGAAGGCTGGGGCAGGGTAGGGACTGAAGCTTTCTTT.

V and J are TRBV19 and TRBJ2-1, with TRBD1 matching 9 bases. V gave up 5 bases and J gave up 7 bases; unmatched junction bases: 9. The germline V gene has CDR1 LNHDA and CDR2 SQIVND (reference sequence). The CDR3 contains 15 residues. As DNA, the CDR3 is TGTGCCAGTAGTCCGGGACAGGGTATGTTGAATGAGCAGTTCTTC. Amino acid sequence: CASSPGQGMLNEQFF.

This chain uses TRBV19 with TRBJ1-5; weak D call: TRBD1 (5 bases). This CDR3 spans 18 amino acids. CDR1 and CDR2 (germline): LNHDA, SQIVND (reference sequence). The ends were cut back, 4 bases at V and 3 bases at J, with 22 bases in the middle. CDR3: CASSTVDRAQDPNQPQHF. CDR3 DNA: TGTGCCAGTAGTACCGTCGACAGAGCCCAAGACCCCAATCAGCCCCAGCATTTT.

This chain links TRBV19 with TRBJ1-5, with 8 bases matching TRBD1. The length of the CDR3 is 16 residues. Germline V gives CDR1 LNHDA, CDR2 SQIVND (reference sequence). The trim removed 9 bases at V and 2 bases at J, leaving 12 bases unmatched. The CDR3, as DNA: TGTGCCAGCCGGGACAGGAGGACGGTTGGCAATCAGCCCCAGCATTTT. This encodes CASRDRRTVGNQPQHF.

V is TRBV7-6 and J is TRBJ2-7; D might be TRBD1 (7 bases). Between the trimmed V and J ends, which lost 1 base and 4 bases, there was a span of 17 bases. Germline V gives CDR1 SGHVS, CDR2 FNYEAQ. This CDR3 has 16 amino acids. CDR3 nucleotide sequence: TGTGCCAGCAGCTTAGGAGACAGGGTGGGGACTTACGAGCAGTACTTC. This sequence encodes CASSLGDRVGTYEQYF. The entire variable domain, with the rest obtained from reference TRBV7-6 and TRBJ2-7, is as follows: GAGVSQSPRYKVTKRGQDVALRCDPISGHVSLYWYRQALGQGPEFLTYFNYEAQQDKSGLPNDRFSAERPEGSISTLTIQRTEQRDSAMYRCASSLGDRVGTYEQYFGPGTRLTVT.

This rearrangement joins TRBV29-1 to TRBJ1-2; 9 bases are shared with TRBD1. V lost 7 bases, J lost 5 bases, and 8 bases stayed unmatched. There are 13 residues in the CDR3. Germline CDR1 SQVTM, CDR2 ANQGSEA. The CDR3 reads CSATGGLPYGYTF. The DNA for the CDR3 is TGCAGCGCTACAGGGGGCTTACCTTATGGCTACACCTTC. Filled out from reference TRBV29-1 and TRBJ1-2, the complete variable domain reads SAVISQKPSRDICQRGTSLTIQCQVDSQVTMMFWYRQQPGQSLTLIATANQGSEATYESGFVIDKFPISRPNLTFSTLTVSNMSPEDSSIYLCSATGGLPYGYTFGSGTRLTVV.

V and J are TRBV5-4 and TRBJ2-1, with 12 bases that match TRBD2. Germline V gene lookup returns CDR1 SGHNT and CDR2 YYREEE (reference sequence). CDR3 length: 15 amino acids. V was pared by 4 bases and J by 6 bases, with 5 bases of the junction left unmatched. This CDR3 is CASSQLAGGPNEQFF. CDR3 DNA sequence: TGTGCCAGCAGCCAACTAGCGGGAGGCCCCAATGAGCAGTTCTTC.

V and J are TRBV13 and TRBJ2-3; TRBD2 might be the D (5 bases). The germline V gene has CDR1 PRHDT and CDR2 FYEKMQ (reference sequence). Trimming left V 3 bases short and J 6 bases short, with 22 bases between. CDR3 length: 17 residues. CDR3 coding DNA: TGTGCCAGCAGCTTTTCCATAGAGGCGGCGCGAGGGGATACGCAGTATTTT. This translates into CASSFSIEAARGDTQYF.

The V and J genes are TRBV6-5 and TRBJ2-1; a weak D match, TRBD1 (6 bases). The CDR3 length is 13 residues. Trimming stripped 4 bases from V and 6 bases from J, with 10 bases between. Germline assignment: CDR1 MNHEY and CDR2 SVGAGI. CDR3 nucleotide sequence: TGTGCCAGCAGTTCGACAGGTCGCAATGAGCAGTTCTTC. This codes for CASSSTGRNEQFF.

Of note for this clone: A junction boundary mismatches the germline segment, possibly from a read error. The chain is built from TRBV7-7 and TRBJ2-2; 8 nucleotides line up with TRBD2. CDR1 is SSHAT, CDR2 FNYEAQ, per germline (reference sequence). The CDR3 is made up of 16 amino acids. The CDR3 region has the DNA TGTGCTAGCAGCCTCGGTCTTAGCGGGGCAACCGGGGAGCTGTTTTTT. It yields the protein CASSLGLSGATGELFF.